This TCR beta chain was captured by sequencing in a study of blood T cell repertoires in COVID-19. Turning to the study itself: The samples span acute and convalescent COVID-19 from the United States, Italy and Spain. PBMCs, B-cell-depleted T cells, or T cells were the source of the cDNA or gDNA that made up the material.

Methods used by the authors: Reference gene primer amplification yielded estimated nucleated cell counts. The data were produced by immunoSEQ multiplex PCR, yet TCRdb's version contains in-frame clones alone and is incomplete. D and trimming come from the DNA, and the V and J calls and clone size come from that table. Here the sample spans some 39,000 clones, 90% to 95% being singletons. The J segment lost 4 bases and the V segment lost 7 bases, leaving 1 base of the junction unmatched. CDR3 length: 12 residues. Germline-derived CDR1 and CDR2 are LGHDT and YNNKEL (reference sequence). Sequencing was done on a sample of peripheral blood. V is TRBV3-1 (or the pseudogene TRBV3-2) and J is TRBJ2-1, with 7 bases fitting TRBD2. This receptor was identified in a human donor in a cohort sampled during active COVID-19. The CDR3 DNA reads TGTGCCAGCATCGGGGGGTACAATGAGCAGTTCTTC. This codes for CASIGGYNEQFF.